The 10 T cell receptor beta chains given below trace back to one sample, sequenced in a study of T-cell memory formation after mild COVID-19. TCRdb passed the 5' RACE reads through MiXCR, listing each CDR3 protein once. In the table there are a few hundred thousand distinct CDR3 sequences, less than 25% of which are singletons. The sample was PBMCs or a T cell subset sorted from them (not recorded which). The origin of the receptors is an adult woman who had mild COVID-19 (a few samples of this study predate the infection). Cell type and time point are not known.

This sequence joins TRBV6-5 and TRBJ2-7; possible D gene TRBD1, 5 bases. The CDR3 has 14 residues. Trimming shortened V by 2 bases and J by 0 bases, and 8 bases separated the two germline ends. Germline CDR1 is MNHEY and CDR2 is SVGAGI. The CDR3 region is CASSYGASSYEQYF. The CDR3 coding sequence is TGTGCCAGCAGTTACGGGGCCAGCTCCTACGAGCAGTACTTC.

The chain links TRBV10-3 to TRBJ2-1; the D gene is possibly TRBD2 (6 bases). The germline gives CDR1 ENHRY, CDR2 SYGVKD. The CDR3 is made up of 13 amino acids. Between the trimmed V and J ends, which lost 8 bases and 6 bases, there was a span of 14 bases. The CDR3 sequence is CAIGLLGTNEQFF. CDR3 in DNA: TGTGCCATCGGACTATTGGGGACCAATGAGCAGTTCTTC.

In this sample, this clonotype turned up a few times. CDR3 sequence reads: CSVGRTGEQFF. The CDR3 region has the DNA TGCAGCGTTGGAAGGACTGGTGAGCAGTTCTTC. The chain joins TRBV29-1 to TRBJ2-1, with D perhaps TRBD2 (5 bases). There are 11 residues in the CDR3. V was shortened by 4 bases and J by 9 bases, with 10 bases between the two germline ends. Germline V gives CDR1 SQVTM, CDR2 ANQGSEA.

This clonotype has just a few counts. V usage is TRBV11-2 and J usage is TRBJ1-2; TRBD1 matches at 10 bases. The ends lost 1 base at V and 4 bases at J; junction bases unmatched: 9. CDR1 SGHAT and CDR2 FQNNGV come from the germline V gene. The CDR3 has 17 residues. In DNA, the CDR3 is TGTGCCAGCAGCTTAGGGACAGGGGGAATTCAGGGCTATGGCTACACCTTC. Amino acids: CASSLGTGGIQGYGYTF.

J is TRBJ2-2 and V is TRBV12-3 or TRBV12-4; the D gene is possibly TRBD1 (5 bases). CDR3 length: 16 residues. Trimming left V 2 bases short and J 6 bases short, with 16 bases between. The CDR3 nucleotides are TGTGCCAGCAGTTTACAGATCAGGGAATCTGCCGGGGAGCTGTTTTTT. Residues: CASSLQIRESAGELFF.

The sample holds a few counts of this clonotype. This chain joins TRBV19 and TRBJ1-3, with D unclear. The germline V gene encodes CDR1 LNHDA and CDR2 SQIVND (reference sequence). V was cut by 3 bases and J by 3 bases, with 9 bases left in between. This CDR3 contains 14 residues. CDR3 protein: CASSIGTSGNTIYF. In nucleotides, the CDR3 is TGTGCCAGTAGTATCGGAACTAGTGGAAACACCATATATTTT.

This clonotype was counted a few times. The chain uses TRBV7-9 and TRBJ2-1; D gene unclear. The ends were cut back, 4 bases at V and 3 bases at J, with 10 bases in the middle. There are 14 residues in the CDR3. Per the germline V gene, CDR1 is SEHNR and CDR2 is FQNEAQ (reference sequence). CDR3 sequence (DNA): TGTGCCAGCAGCTCTACGGTCAGCTACAATGAGCAGTTCTTC. Its translation is CASSSTVSYNEQFF.

The chain employs TRBV5-5 and TRBJ2-3; possible D gene TRBD2, 6 bases. Per the germline V gene, CDR1 is SGHKS and CDR2 is YYEKEE (reference sequence). CDR3 length: 15 residues. The V end was cut by 1 base, the J end by 0 bases, with 9 bases between. CDR3 residues: CASSLTSQSTDTQYF. DNA of the CDR3: TGTGCCAGCAGCTTGACTAGCCAGAGCACAGATACGCAGTATTTT.

The V gene is TRBV4-1, the J gene TRBJ2-5; 13 nucleotides agree with TRBD2. Per the germline V gene, CDR1 is MGHRA and CDR2 is YSYEKL. Unmatched junction bases numbered 4, after V lost 4 bases and J lost 5 bases. This CDR3 has 15 amino acids. CDR3 DNA: TGCGCCAGCAGCCCGCGGACTAGCGGGGGTGAGACCCAGTACTTC. Residues: CASSPRTSGGETQYF.

This clonotype was observed a few times. This sequence joins TRBV29-1 and TRBJ1-1; no clear D gene. Per germline, CDR1 SQVTM and CDR2 ANQGSEA. There are 12 residues in the CDR3. Trimming cost V 7 bases and J 3 bases, with 12 bases left between them. The chain's CDR3 is CSGTQTYTEAFF. The CDR3 DNA is TGCAGCGGCACTCAGACCTACACTGAAGCTTTCTTT.